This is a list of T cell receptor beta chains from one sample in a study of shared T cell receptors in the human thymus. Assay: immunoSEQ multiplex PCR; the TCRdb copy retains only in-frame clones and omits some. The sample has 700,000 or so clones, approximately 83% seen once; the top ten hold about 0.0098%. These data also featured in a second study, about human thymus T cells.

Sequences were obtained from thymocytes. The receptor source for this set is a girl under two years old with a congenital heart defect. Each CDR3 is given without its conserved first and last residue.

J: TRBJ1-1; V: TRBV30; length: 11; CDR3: AWSNRAFGEAF
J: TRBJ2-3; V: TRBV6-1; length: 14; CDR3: ASSEIRLAGADTQY
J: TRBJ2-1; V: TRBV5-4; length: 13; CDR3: ASSPGGQGSNEQF
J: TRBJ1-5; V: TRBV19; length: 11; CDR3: ASTGGLGQPQH
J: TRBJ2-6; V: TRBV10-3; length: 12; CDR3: ATPGGSGANVLT
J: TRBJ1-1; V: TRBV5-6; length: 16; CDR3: ASSSSDRGGGEYTEAF
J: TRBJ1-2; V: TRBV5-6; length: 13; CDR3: ASSSKDSANYGYT
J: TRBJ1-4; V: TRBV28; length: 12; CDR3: ASSLSRWDEKLF
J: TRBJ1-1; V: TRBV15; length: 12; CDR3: ATSRATANTEAF
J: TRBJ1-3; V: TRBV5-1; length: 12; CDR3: ASSLAGGGNTIY
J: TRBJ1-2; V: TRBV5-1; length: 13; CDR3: ASSPASDRDYGYT
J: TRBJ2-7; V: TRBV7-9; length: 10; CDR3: ASSRGGGEQY
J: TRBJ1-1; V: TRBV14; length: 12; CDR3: ASSEPEGSTEAF
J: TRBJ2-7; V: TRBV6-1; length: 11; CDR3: ANMAGGTYEQY
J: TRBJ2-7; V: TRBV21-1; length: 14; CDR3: ASSETSGQGPLEQY
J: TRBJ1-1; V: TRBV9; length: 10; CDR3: ASSGPDTEAF
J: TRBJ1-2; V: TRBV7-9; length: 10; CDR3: ASSEGQGSYT
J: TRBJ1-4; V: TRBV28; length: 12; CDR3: ASSSWTANEKLF
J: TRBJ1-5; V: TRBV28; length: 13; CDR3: ASIPGTGSNQPQH
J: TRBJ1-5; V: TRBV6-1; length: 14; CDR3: ASSEATGYSNQPQH
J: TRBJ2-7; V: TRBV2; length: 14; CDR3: ASMEGGYIWFDEQY
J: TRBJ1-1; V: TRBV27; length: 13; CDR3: ASSLSIVRGTEAF
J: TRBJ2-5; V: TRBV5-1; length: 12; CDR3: ASSTTSRQETQY
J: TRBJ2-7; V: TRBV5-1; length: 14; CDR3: ASSLEPPDRVREQY
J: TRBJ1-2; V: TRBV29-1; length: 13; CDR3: SATDTRQGVGGYT
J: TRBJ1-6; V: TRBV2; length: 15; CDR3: ASSRAAGGGCNSPLH
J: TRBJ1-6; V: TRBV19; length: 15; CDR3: ASRRHGGGSYNSPLH
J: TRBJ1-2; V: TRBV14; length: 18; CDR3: ASSKRPRRGSGYAGNGYT
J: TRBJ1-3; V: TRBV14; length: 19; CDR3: ASSQHPAGARDVNTGNTIY
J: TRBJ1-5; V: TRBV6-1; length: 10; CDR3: ASTMEGQPQH
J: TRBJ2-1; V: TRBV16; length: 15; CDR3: ASSPTKTGSCLDEQF
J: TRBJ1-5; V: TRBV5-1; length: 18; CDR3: ASSLGTETYGGYSNQPQH
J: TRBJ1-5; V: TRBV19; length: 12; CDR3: ASSPGQLNQPQH
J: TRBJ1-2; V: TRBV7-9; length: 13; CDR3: ANRHLGGAYYGYT
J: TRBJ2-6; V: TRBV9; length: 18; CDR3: ASSGGRSLAGGPGANVLT
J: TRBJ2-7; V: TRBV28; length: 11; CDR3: ASTPRDSYEQY
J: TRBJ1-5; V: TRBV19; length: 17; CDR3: ASSIVEGQGFRSNQPQH
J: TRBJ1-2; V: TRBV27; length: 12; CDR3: ASSHRQGANGYT
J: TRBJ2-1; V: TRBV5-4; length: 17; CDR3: ASSLELPRPLLSYNEQF
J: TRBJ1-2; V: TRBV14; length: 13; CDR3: ASSQEPTPVDGYT
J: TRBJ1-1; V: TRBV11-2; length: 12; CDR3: ASSLAGGWTEAF
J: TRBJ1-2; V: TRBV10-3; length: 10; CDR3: AIRQFNYGYT
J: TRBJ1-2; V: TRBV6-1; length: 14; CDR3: ASSEEIKEGLVGYT
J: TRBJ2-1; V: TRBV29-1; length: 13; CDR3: SVSDYPSSYNEQF
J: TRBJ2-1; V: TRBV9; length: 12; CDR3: ASSVVSRYNEQF
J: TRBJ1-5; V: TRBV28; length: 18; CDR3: ASSSLRGIPIYYSNQPQH
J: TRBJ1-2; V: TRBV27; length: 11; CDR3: ASSSKGAVGYT
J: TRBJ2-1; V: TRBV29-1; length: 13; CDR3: SVLLAGGLYNEQF
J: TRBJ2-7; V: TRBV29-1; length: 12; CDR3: SVEEGPQSVEQY
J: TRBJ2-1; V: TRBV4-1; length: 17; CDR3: ASSFRTSGGPHPYNEQF
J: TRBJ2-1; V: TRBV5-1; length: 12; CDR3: ASSLTSGANEQF
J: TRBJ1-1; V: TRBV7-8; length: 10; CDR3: ASSLGRGGAF
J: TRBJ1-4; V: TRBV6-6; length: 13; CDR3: ASSYDRAYGGGLF
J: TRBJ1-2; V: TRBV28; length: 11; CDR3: ASSPGGGHGYT
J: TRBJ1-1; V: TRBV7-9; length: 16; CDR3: ASSLASSWGGMNTEAF
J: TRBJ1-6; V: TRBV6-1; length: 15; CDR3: ASSDPSWYSMNSPLH
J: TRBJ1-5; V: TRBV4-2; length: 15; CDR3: ASSQAADDRADQPQH
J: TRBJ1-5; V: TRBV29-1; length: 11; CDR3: SVGQGSNQPQH
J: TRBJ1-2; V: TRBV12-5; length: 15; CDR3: ASGLARQGPHYYGYT
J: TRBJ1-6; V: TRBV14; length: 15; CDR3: ASSHSTGETWGSPLH